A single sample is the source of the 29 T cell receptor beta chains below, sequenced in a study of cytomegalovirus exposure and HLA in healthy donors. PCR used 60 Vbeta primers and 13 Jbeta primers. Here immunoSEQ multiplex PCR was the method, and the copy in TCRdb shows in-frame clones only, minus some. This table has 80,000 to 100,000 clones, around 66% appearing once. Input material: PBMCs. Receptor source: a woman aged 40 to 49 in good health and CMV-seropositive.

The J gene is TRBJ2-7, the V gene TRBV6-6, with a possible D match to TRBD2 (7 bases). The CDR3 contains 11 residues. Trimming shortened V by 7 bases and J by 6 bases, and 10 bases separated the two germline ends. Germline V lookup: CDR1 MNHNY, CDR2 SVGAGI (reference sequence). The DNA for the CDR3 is TGTGCCAGCAAGAGGGGGGGCGAGCAGTACTTC. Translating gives CASKRGGEQYF.

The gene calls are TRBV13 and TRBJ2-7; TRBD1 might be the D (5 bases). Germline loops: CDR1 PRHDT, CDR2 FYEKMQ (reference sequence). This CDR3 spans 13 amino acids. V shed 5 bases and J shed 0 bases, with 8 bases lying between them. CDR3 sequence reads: CASSQGASYEQYF. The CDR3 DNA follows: TGTGCCAGCAGCCAAGGGGCCTCCTACGAGCAGTACTTC.

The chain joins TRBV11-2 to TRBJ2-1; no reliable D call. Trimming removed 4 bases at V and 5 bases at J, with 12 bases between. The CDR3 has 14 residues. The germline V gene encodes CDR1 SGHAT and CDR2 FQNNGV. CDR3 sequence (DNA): TGTGCCAGCAGCTCTGCGATGCGGAACAATGAGCAGTTCTTC. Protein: CASSSAMRNNEQFF.

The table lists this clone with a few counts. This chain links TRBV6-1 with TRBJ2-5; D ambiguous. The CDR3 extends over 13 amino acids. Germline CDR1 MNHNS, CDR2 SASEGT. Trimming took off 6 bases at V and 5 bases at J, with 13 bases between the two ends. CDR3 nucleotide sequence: TGTGCCAGCAGAGCCGTGGCCAGGGAGACCCAGTACTTC. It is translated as CASRAVARETQYF.

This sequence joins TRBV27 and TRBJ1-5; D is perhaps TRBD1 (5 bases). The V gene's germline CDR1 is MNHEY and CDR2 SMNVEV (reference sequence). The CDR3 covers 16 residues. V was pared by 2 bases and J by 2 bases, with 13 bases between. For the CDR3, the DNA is TGTGCCAGCAGTTTAGTCTGGCAGGGCGGCAATCAGCCCCAGCATTTT. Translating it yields CASSLVWQGGNQPQHF.

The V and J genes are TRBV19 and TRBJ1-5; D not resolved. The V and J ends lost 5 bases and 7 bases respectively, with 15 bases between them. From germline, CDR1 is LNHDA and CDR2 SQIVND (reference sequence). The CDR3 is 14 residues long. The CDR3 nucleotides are TGTGCCAGTAGTCCATCATGGAGAGGGCAGCCCCAGCATTTT. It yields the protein CASSPSWRGQPQHF.

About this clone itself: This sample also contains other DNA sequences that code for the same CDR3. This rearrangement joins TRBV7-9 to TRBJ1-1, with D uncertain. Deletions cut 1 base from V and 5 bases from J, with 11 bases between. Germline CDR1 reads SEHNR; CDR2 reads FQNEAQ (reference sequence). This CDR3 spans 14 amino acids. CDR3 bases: TGTGCCAGCAGCTTAGGGTCGACGGGTACTGAAGCTTTCTTT. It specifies CASSLGSTGTEAFF.

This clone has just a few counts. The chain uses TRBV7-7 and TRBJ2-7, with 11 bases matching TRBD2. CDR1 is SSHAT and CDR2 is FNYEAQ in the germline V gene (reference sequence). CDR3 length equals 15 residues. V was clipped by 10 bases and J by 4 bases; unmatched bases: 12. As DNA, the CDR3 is TGTGCCACCCTACTTACGACTAGCGGGACTTACGAGCAGTACTTC. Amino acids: CATLLTTSGTYEQYF.

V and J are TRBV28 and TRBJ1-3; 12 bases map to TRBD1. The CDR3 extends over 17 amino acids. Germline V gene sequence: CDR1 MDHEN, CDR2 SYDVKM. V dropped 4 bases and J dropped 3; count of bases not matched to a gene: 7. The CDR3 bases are TGTGCCAGCAGTTACCCGGGACAGGGGGCTCGTGGAAACACCATATATTTT. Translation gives CASSYPGQGARGNTIYF. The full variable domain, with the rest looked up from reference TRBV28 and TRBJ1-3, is DVKVTQSSRYLVKRTGEKVFLECVQDMDHENMFWYRQDPGLGLRLIYFSYDVKMKEKGDIPEGYSVSREKKERFSLILESASTNQTSMYLCASSYPGQGARGNTIYFGEGSWLTVV.

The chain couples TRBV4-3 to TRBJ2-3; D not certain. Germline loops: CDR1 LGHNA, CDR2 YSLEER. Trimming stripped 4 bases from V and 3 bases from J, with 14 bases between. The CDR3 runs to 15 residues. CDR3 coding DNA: TGCGCCAGCAGCCCTCAAGCGCTTGTTACAGATACGCAGTATTTT. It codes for CASSPQALVTDTQYF.

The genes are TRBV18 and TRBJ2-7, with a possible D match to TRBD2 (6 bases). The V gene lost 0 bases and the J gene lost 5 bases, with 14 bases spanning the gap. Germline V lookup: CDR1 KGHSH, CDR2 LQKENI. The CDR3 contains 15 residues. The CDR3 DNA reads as TGTGCCAGCTCACCACCGGGACCTAGCGAAGACGAGCAGTACTTC. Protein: CASSPPGPSEDEQYF.

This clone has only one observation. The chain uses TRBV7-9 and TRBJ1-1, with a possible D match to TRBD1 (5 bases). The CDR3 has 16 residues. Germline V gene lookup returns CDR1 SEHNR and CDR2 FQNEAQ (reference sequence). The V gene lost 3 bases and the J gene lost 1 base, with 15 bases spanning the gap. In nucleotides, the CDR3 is TGTGCCAGCAGCTTCCCCAAGGGGTCGGGGAACACTGAAGCTTTCTTT. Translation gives CASSFPKGSGNTEAFF.

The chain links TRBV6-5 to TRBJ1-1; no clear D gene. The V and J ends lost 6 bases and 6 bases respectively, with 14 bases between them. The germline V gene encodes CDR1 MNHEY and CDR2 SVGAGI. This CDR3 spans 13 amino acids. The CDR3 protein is CASRDRDGAEAFF. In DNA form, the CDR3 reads TGTGCCAGCAGGGACCGGGATGGAGCTGAAGCTTTCTTT.

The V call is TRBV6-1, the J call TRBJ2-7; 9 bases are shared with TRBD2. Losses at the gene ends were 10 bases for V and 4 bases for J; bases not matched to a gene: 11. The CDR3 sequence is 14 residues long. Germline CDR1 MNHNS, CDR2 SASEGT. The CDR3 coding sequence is TGTGCCATAAAACGGGTAGCGGGAGCGTACGAGCAGTACTTC. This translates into CAIKRVAGAYEQYF.

CDR3 DNA sequence: TGCGCCAGCAGTGAGTTCAAGGGGGCCTACGAGCAGTACTTC. It yields the protein CASSEFKGAYEQYF. The chain combines TRBV10-1 with TRBJ2-7; maybe TRBD1 (6 bases). CDR1 and CDR2 (germline): WNHNN, SYGVQD (reference sequence). Trimming cost V 1 base and J 2 bases, with 9 bases left between them. CDR3 length: 14 amino acids.

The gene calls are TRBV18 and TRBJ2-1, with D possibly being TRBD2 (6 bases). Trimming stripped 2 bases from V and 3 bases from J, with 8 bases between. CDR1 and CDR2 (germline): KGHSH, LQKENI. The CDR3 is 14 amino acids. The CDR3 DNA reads TGTGCCAGCTCACCAGGGAGGATCTACAATGAGCAGTTCTTC. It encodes CASSPGRIYNEQFF.

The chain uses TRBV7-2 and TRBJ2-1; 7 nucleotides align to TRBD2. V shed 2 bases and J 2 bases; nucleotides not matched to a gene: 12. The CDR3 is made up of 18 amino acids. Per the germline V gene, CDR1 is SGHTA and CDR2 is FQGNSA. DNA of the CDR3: TGTGCCAGCAGCTTATACGGTGGGGCGGGACTAACCTACAATGAGCAGTTCTTC. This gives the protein CASSLYGGAGLTYNEQFF.

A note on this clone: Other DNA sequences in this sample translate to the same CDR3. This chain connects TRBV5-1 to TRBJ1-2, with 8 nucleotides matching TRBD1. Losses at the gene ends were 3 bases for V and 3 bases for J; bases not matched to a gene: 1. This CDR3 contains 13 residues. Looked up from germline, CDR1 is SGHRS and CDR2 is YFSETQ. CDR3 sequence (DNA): TGCGCCAGCAGCTCACAGGGGGACTATGGCTACACCTTC. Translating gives CASSSQGDYGYTF.

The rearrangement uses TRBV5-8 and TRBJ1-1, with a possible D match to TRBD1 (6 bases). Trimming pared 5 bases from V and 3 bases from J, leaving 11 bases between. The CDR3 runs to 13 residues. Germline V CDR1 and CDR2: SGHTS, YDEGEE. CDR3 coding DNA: TGTGCCAGCAGGCTAAACAGGGACACTGAAGCTTTCTTT. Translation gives CASRLNRDTEAFF. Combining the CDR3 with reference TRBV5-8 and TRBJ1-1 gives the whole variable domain EAGVTQSPTHLIKTRGQQATLRCSPISGHTSVYWYQQALGLGLQFLLWYDEGEERNRGNFPPRFSGRQFPNYSSELNVNALELEDSALYLCASRLNRDTEAFFGQGTRLTVV.

The CDR3 loop is CASSPGSGQFNPLGEAFF. The CDR3 DNA follows: TGTGCCAGTAGTCCAGGCTCAGGACAGTTTAACCCCCTCGGCGAAGCTTTCTTT. This sequence joins TRBV19 and TRBJ1-1; maybe TRBD1 (6 bases). The germline V and J ends were trimmed by 5 bases and 8 bases, with 30 bases remaining between them. There are 18 residues in the CDR3. The germline V gene has CDR1 LNHDA and CDR2 SQIVND (reference sequence).

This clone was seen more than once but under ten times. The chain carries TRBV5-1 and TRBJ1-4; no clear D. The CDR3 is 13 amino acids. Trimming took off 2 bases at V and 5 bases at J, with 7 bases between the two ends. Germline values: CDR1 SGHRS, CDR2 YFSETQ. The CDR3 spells CASSFSGNEKLFF. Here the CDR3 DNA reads TGCGCCAGCAGCTTTTCCGGGAATGAAAAACTGTTTTTT.

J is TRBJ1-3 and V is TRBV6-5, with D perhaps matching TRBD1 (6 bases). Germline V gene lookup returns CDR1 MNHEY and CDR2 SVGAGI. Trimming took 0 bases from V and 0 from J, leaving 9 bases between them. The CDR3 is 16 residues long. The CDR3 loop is CASSYSGAYSGNTIYF. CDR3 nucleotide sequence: TGTGCCAGCAGTTACTCGGGGGCGTACTCTGGAAACACCATATATTTT.

This CDR3 is CASSRRYGYTF. Here the CDR3 DNA reads TGTGCCAGCAGCCGGAGGTATGGCTACACCTTC. The chain joins TRBV6-1 to TRBJ1-2; D is unresolved. CDR3 length: 11 amino acids. Trimming pared 6 bases from V and 5 bases from J, leaving 7 bases between. Germline V gene sequence: CDR1 MNHNS, CDR2 SASEGT.

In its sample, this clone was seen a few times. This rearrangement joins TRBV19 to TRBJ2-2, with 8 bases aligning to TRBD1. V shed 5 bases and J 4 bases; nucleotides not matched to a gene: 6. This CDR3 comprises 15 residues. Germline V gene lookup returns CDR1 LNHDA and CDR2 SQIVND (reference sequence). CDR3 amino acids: CASSRQGPLTGELFF. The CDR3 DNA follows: TGTGCCAGTAGTCGACAGGGGCCTCTCACCGGGGAGCTGTTTTTT.

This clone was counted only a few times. CDR3 DNA sequence: TGCACCAGCAGCCAAGAAAACCCAGGGGTATATAGCAATCAGCCCCAGCATTTT. Translating it yields CTSSQENPGVYSNQPQHF. The chain links TRBV1 to TRBJ1-5; the table's D call of TRBD1 was not tested on the DNA. TRBV1 is annotated as a pseudogene. The CDR3 is 18 residues long.

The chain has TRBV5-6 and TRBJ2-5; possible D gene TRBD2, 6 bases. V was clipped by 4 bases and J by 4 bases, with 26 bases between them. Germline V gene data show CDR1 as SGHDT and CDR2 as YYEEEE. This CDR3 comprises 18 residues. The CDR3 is CASSPSNPLAMFPETQYF. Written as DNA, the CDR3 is TGTGCCAGCAGCCCAAGCAACCCCCTAGCGATGTTCCCAGAGACCCAGTACTTC.

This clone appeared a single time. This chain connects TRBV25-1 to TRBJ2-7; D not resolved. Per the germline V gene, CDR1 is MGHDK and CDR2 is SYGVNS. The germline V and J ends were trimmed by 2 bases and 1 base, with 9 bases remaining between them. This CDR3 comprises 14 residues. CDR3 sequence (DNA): TGTGCCAGCAGTGAACCGACTGAATCCTACGAGCAGTACTTC. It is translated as CASSEPTESYEQYF.

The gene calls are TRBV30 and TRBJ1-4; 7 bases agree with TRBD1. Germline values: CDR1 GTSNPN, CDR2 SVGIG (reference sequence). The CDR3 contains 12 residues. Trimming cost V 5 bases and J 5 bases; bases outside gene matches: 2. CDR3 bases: TGTGCCTGGGGACAGGAGAATGAAAAACTGTTTTTT. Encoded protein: CAWGQENEKLFF.

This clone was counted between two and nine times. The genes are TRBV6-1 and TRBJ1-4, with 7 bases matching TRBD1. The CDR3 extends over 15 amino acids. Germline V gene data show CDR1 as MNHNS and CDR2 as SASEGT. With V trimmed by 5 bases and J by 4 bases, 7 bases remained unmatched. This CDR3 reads CASSTRTGFNEKLFF. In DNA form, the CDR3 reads TGTGCCAGCAGTACACGGACAGGCTTTAATGAAAAACTGTTTTTT.